This T cell receptor (beta chain) was observed in a study of shared clonotypes between healthy human individuals. Study-wide points: An anticipated effect of sequencing depth on clonotype sharing among donors was recognized.

Here immunoSEQ multiplex PCR was the method, and the copy in TCRdb shows in-frame clones only, minus some. In the table there are about 2.4 million clones, roughly nine tenths of which are singletons. With respect to this clone: Its specificity is unknown.

Germline V gene lookup returns CDR1 KGHSH and CDR2 LQKENI. CDR3 length: 14 amino acids. The trim removed 8 bases at V and 3 bases at J, leaving 7 bases unmatched. The chain is built from TRBV18 and TRBJ2-3; 8 nucleotides line up with TRBD1. Sequencing was performed on naive CD4+ T cells sorted from blood. Subset given: CD45RA+ positively selected. The sequence was collected from a man between 18 and 29 years old in good health. In DNA, the CDR3 is TGTGCCAGCGACGTTCGGACAGGGACAGATACGCAGTATTTT. Translating gives CASDVRTGTDTQYF.